One and the same sample provided the 15 T cell receptor beta chains below, sequenced in a study of blood T cell repertoires in COVID-19. Generated by immunoSEQ multiplex PCR, the TCRdb table keeps only in-frame clones and is missing some. The sample has fewer than 350,000 clones, 70% to 90% seen once. The sample was peripheral blood. The receptors stem from a woman aged 25 to 39 with COVID-19, enrolled during active disease.

The chain joins TRBV23-1 to TRBJ1-5; possibly TRBD1 for D (5 bases). TRBV23-1 qualifies as an ORF whose function is uncertain. The CDR3 extends over 16 amino acids. V lost 6 bases and J lost 2, with 17 bases in between. The CDR3 DNA reads as TGCGCCAGCAGGCCCGTATCAGGGTTTTGCAATCAGCCCCAGCATTTT. Translation: CASRPVSGFCNQPQHF.

The chain combines TRBV6-4 with TRBJ2-3; D remains ambiguous. This CDR3 contains 14 residues. Germline loops: CDR1 MRHNA, CDR2 SNTAGT. The V gene lost 7 bases and the J gene lost 2 bases, with 13 bases spanning the gap. The CDR3 region has the DNA TGTGCCAGCAAAATGGGCAGGAACACAGATACGCAGTATTTT. Protein: CASKMGRNTDTQYF.

J is TRBJ2-2 and V is TRBV5-1; possible D gene TRBD2, 5 bases. The CDR3 runs to 17 residues. CDR1 is SGHRS and CDR2 is YFSETQ in the germline V gene. V shed 0 bases and J shed 5 bases, with 17 bases lying between them. DNA of the CDR3: TGCGCCAGCAGCTTGGACACGGAGGCAGTTTGGACCGGGGAGCTGTTTTTT. It encodes CASSLDTEAVWTGELFF.

The gene calls are TRBV24-1 and TRBJ2-7; weak D call: TRBD1 (5 bases). The CDR3 sequence is 15 residues long. Trimming removed 3 bases at V and 3 bases at J, with 14 bases between. Germline values: CDR1 KGHDR, CDR2 SFDVKD. The CDR3 loop reads CATSDATTANYEQYF. The CDR3 DNA follows: TGTGCCACCAGTGATGCTACGACAGCAAACTACGAGCAGTACTTC.

CDR3 DNA sequence: TGTGCCAGCACGGGAGGTCCCTCCTACGAGCAGTACTTC. The encoded protein is CASTGGPSYEQYF. The J gene is TRBJ2-7, the V gene TRBV6-5; the match to TRBD2 covers 7 bases. Unmatched junction bases numbered 3, after V lost 7 bases and J lost 0 bases. This CDR3 contains 13 residues. CDR1 is MNHEY, CDR2 SVGAGI, per germline.

The chain links TRBV27 to TRBJ2-1; D unclear. This CDR3 is built from 13 residues. The germline CDR1 and CDR2 sequences are MNHEY and SMNVEV (reference sequence). V dropped 3 bases and J dropped 7 bases, with 10 bases sitting between them. The CDR3 sequence: CASSFGSINEQFF. The CDR3 DNA is TGTGCCAGCAGTTTCGGGTCCATAAATGAGCAGTTCTTC.

V gene TRBV5-4 combines with J gene TRBJ1-6; D may be TRBD1 (5 bases). Trimming pared 4 bases from V and 2 bases from J, leaving 10 bases between. The CDR3 totals 15 residues. The V gene's germline CDR1 is SGHNT and CDR2 YYREEE (reference sequence). The CDR3 nucleotides read TGTGCCAGCAGCCCACAGGACCCCTATAATTCACCCCTCCACTTT. Translating it yields CASSPQDPYNSPLHF.

This sequence joins TRBV5-8 and TRBJ1-5; TRBD1 is a possible D gene (6 bases). V was trimmed by 4 bases and J by 0 bases, leaving 11 bases between them. Germline V gene lookup returns CDR1 SGHTS and CDR2 YDEGEE. The length of the CDR3 is 15 residues. The CDR3 here is CASSPGQSSNQPQHF. In DNA, the CDR3 is TGTGCCAGCAGCCCCGGACAGAGTAGCAATCAGCCCCAGCATTTT.

Only a few counts were recorded for this clone. The V and J genes are TRBV23-1 and TRBJ1-5; maybe TRBD1 (5 bases). TRBV23-1 is labeled an ORF, and its function is uncertain. Trimming stripped 7 bases from V and 5 bases from J, with 21 bases between. CDR3 length: 16 amino acids. The chain's CDR3 is CASKNRLRAFDQPQHF. In nucleotides, the CDR3 is TGCGCCAGCAAGAACAGGTTACGGGCCTTCGATCAGCCCCAGCATTTT.

The chain recombines TRBV7-9 with TRBJ1-5; no definite D call. Germline assignment: CDR1 SEHNR and CDR2 FQNEAQ (reference sequence). V was cut by 2 bases and J by 4 bases, with 6 bases left in between. The CDR3 spans 13 residues. The CDR3 region is CASSLSVNQPQHF. The CDR3 region has the DNA TGTGCCAGCAGCTTATCCGTGAATCAGCCCCAGCATTTT.

This clone was recorded once. V usage is TRBV6-5 and J usage is TRBJ1-6; 7 positions match TRBD1. This CDR3 region has 15 residues. CDR1 is MNHEY, CDR2 SVGAGI, per germline. With V trimmed by 8 bases and J by 9 bases, 13 bases remained unmatched. DNA of the CDR3: TGTGCCAGCTGCGAAATAGGGGGCGTAGGTTCACCCCTCCACTTT. It yields the protein CASCEIGGVGSPLHF.

The V gene is TRBV27, the J gene TRBJ1-2; 7 positions agree with TRBD1. Germline V lookup: CDR1 MNHEY, CDR2 SMNVEV (reference sequence). The trim removed 5 bases at V and 4 bases at J, leaving 10 bases unmatched. CDR3 length: 15 residues. The CDR3 nucleotides are TGTGCCAGCAGTCTCACCGGGACAGAAAGCTATGGCTACACCTTC. Its protein is CASSLTGTESYGYTF.

The chain joins TRBV5-6 to TRBJ1-6; tentative D call: TRBD1 (6 bases). From germline, CDR1 is SGHDT and CDR2 YYEEEE. This CDR3 is 17 amino acids long. Trimming removed 4 bases at V and 9 bases at J, with 23 bases between. The CDR3 nucleotides read TGTGCCAGCAGCGGGGGTCAGGGGCGGAAGGGGATTTCACCCCTCCACTTT. It encodes CASSGGQGRKGISPLHF.

This clone has a handful of counts. This rearrangement joins TRBV4-1 to TRBJ2-5; tentative D call: TRBD2 (5 bases). With 1 base removed from V and 9 bases from J, the gap between germline ends came to 24 bases. CDR3 length: 17 amino acids. Germline-derived CDR1 and CDR2 are MGHRA and YSYEKL. CDR3 sequence reads: CASSQVQGRGYGSAQYF. The CDR3 DNA follows: TGCGCCAGCAGCCAAGTCCAAGGTCGGGGTTACGGGTCGGCCCAGTACTTC.

This sequence joins TRBV7-2 and TRBJ2-3; D is ambiguous. This CDR3 region has 13 residues. V dropped 5 bases and J dropped 4 bases, with 10 bases sitting between them. Germline V gene lookup returns CDR1 SGHTA and CDR2 FQGNSA. The CDR3 bases are TGTGCCAGCAGCCTATTTGATCCAGATACGCAGTATTTT. Translated, it gives CASSLFDPDTQYF.